This T cell receptor beta chain was sequenced for a study of blood T cell repertoires in COVID-19. About the research overall: Sites across the United States, Italy and Spain contributed samples from acute and convalescent COVID-19. Sample material is recorded as cDNA or gDNA derived from T cells, B-cell-depleted T cells, or PBMCs.

The CDR3 covers 14 residues. In germline, CDR1 is LGHNA, CDR2 YNFKEQ. Original processing methods: Amplification of reference gene primers was used by the study to estimate nucleated cell counts. Only in-frame clones appear in the TCRdb table, and some are missing; sequencing was by immunoSEQ multiplex PCR. For V, J and clone size, that table is used; D and trimming come from the DNA. The sample consists of 150,000 to 200,000 clones, roughly three quarters of them appearing once. Concerning this clone itself: Mismatch with germline at one junction end may stem from a read error.

The TCR sequence derives from a man aged 55 to 70 with active or convalescent COVID-19. This chain uses TRBV4-2 with TRBJ2-5; D possibly corresponds to TRBD2 (6 bases). Sequenced sample: peripheral blood. The CDR3 here is CASSQALIAENQYF. The CDR3 nucleotides are TGTGCCAGCAGCCAAGCTCTGATAGCGGAGAACCAGTACTTC.